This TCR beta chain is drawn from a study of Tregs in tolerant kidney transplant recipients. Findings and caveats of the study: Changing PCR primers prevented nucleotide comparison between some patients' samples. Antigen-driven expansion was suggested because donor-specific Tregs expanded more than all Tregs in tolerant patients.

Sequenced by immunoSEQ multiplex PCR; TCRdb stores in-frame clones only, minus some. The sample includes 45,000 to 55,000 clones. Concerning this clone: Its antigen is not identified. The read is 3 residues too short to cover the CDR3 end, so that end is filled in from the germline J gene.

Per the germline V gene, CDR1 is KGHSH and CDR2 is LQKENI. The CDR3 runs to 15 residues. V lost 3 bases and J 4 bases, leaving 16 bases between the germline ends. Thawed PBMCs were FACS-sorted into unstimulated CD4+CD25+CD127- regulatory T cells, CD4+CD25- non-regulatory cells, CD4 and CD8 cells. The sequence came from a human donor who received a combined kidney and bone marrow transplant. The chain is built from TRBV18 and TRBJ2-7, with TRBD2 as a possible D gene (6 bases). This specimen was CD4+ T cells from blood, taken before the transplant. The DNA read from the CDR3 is TGTGCCAGCTCACCGGGCGGGTCCGGGGGATACGAG. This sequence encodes CASSPGGSGGYE. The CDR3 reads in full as CASSPGGSGGYEQYF.